Following are 17 T cell receptor beta chains from one sample sequenced in a study of shared clonotypes between healthy human individuals. Clones were read by immunoSEQ multiplex PCR, and TCRdb kept only the in-frame ones, dropping some. Of more than 550,000 clones in the sample, less than 95% were seen once. The sequenced material came from memory CD8+ T cells from PBMCs. Subset here: CD45RO+ cells pooled with CCR7-negative TemRA cells. Receptors originate from a man aged 18 to 30 in good health. Some clones in this sample may be carry-over from other donors' samples.

The rearrangement joins TRBV10-2 to TRBJ1-2, with 7 bases lining up with TRBD1. Germline V gives CDR1 WSHSY, CDR2 SAAADI. The V and J ends lost 0 bases and 4 bases, in that order; junction bases with no gene match: 5. This CDR3 spans 15 amino acids. The CDR3: CASSESTGEGYGYTF. As DNA, the CDR3 is TGCGCCAGCAGTGAGTCAACAGGGGAGGGCTATGGCTACACCTTC.

The V gene is TRBV28, the J gene TRBJ2-2; D remains unclear. Germline CDR1 reads MDHEN; CDR2 reads SYDVKM. The CDR3 runs to 12 residues. Between the trimmed V and J ends, which lost 3 bases and 6 bases, there was a span of 5 bases. CDR3 nucleotides: TGTGCCAGCAGTTTTAGGGCCGGGGAGCTGTTTTTT. It translates to CASSFRAGELFF.

The chain joins TRBV10-2 to TRBJ2-7; D possibly corresponds to TRBD1 (7 bases). With 6 bases removed from V and 3 bases from J, the gap between germline ends came to 12 bases. From germline, CDR1 is WSHSY and CDR2 SAAADI. This CDR3 has 13 amino acids. CDR3 residues: CASRAGGFYEQYF. The CDR3 DNA follows: TGCGCCAGCAGGGCAGGGGGGTTCTACGAGCAGTACTTC.

This clone showed up just a few times. The chain is built from TRBV10-3 and TRBJ2-7; D ambiguous. Per germline, CDR1 ENHRY and CDR2 SYGVKD. V was pared by 4 bases and J by 2 bases, with 6 bases between. The CDR3 consists of 12 residues. The CDR3 sequence: CAISGGTYEQYF. The CDR3 DNA reads as TGTGCCATCAGTGGCGGAACCTACGAGCAGTACTTC.

This chain links TRBV6-4 with TRBJ2-7; 8 nucleotides line up with TRBD2. This CDR3 spans 16 amino acids. The germline CDR1 and CDR2 sequences are MRHNA and SNTAGT. Trimming at V came to 4 bases and at J to 4 bases, leaving 12 bases not matched to a gene. In DNA form, the CDR3 reads TGTGCCAGCAGTGCCTCTCACGGGAGGGCCTTTTACGAGCAGTACTTC. Protein product: CASSASHGRAFYEQYF.

This clone is a singleton in its sample. The rearrangement uses TRBV5-6 and TRBJ2-3; 11 bases line up with TRBD2. Trimming removed 2 bases from V and 8 bases from J; junction bases left unmatched: 13. Germline V gene data show CDR1 as SGHDT and CDR2 as YYEEEE. The CDR3 extends over 17 amino acids. CDR3: CASSFFSLAGGPGTQYF. CDR3 nucleotide sequence: TGTGCCAGCAGCTTCTTCTCATTAGCGGGAGGGCCTGGTACGCAGTATTTT.

This sequence joins TRBV6-1 and TRBJ2-7, with D uncertain. The CDR3 covers 13 residues. Trimming pared 0 bases from V and 3 bases from J, leaving 6 bases between. The germline CDR1 and CDR2 sequences are MNHNS and SASEGT. The CDR3 loop reads CASSEAPSYEQYF. In nucleotides, the CDR3 is TGTGCCAGCAGTGAAGCGCCCAGCTACGAGCAGTACTTC.

This chain connects TRBV27 to TRBJ2-7, with TRBD1 matching 7 bases. Germline V gene data show CDR1 as MNHEY and CDR2 as SMNVEV (reference sequence). The CDR3 consists of 14 residues. V trimming: 1 base; J trimming: 5 bases; junction bases outside the gene matches: 5. In nucleotides, the CDR3 is TGTGCCAGCAGTTTATTTCTAGGGGGCGACGAGCAGTACTTC. Protein product: CASSLFLGGDEQYF.

This clone is a singleton in its sample. The V call is TRBV5-5, the J call TRBJ1-1, with TRBD1 matching 8 bases. The germline gives CDR1 SGHKS, CDR2 YYEKEE (reference sequence). The CDR3 runs to 16 residues. The trim removed 5 bases at V and 0 bases at J, leaving 9 bases unmatched. DNA of the CDR3: TGTGCCAGCAGATCCGGACAGGGAGGGATGAACACTGAAGCTTTCTTT. It is translated as CASRSGQGGMNTEAFF.

The V and J genes are TRBV19 and TRBJ2-2, with D unclear. V gave up 5 bases and J gave up 6 bases, with 13 bases separating them. This CDR3 spans 14 amino acids. Germline values: CDR1 LNHDA, CDR2 SQIVND (reference sequence). The CDR3 bases are TGTGCCAGTAGTCCCGGACGAGGAGCCGGGGAGCTGTTTTTT. Translated: CASSPGRGAGELFF.

This rearrangement joins TRBV7-9 to TRBJ2-5; D ambiguous. This CDR3 is built from 12 residues. Germline V gene sequence: CDR1 SEHNR, CDR2 FQNEAQ (reference sequence). V was pared by 8 bases and J by 5 bases, with 12 bases between. As DNA, the CDR3 is TGTGCCAGCGCCGTGGGTCGGGAGACCCAGTACTTC. Protein: CASAVGRETQYF.

The V gene is TRBV28, the J gene TRBJ2-5, with 9 bases that match TRBD1. V shed 4 bases, J shed 5 bases, and the junction held 8 bases outside the gene matches. Germline CDR1 MDHEN, CDR2 SYDVKM. This CDR3 spans 15 amino acids. The DNA of the CDR3 is TGTGCCAGCAGTTCCCACAGGGGGCTGTGGGAGACCCAGTACTTC. Translated: CASSSHRGLWETQYF.

The chain links TRBV15 to TRBJ2-1; TRBD1 aligns across 7 bases. V lost 2 bases to trimming and J lost 2 bases; unmatched junction nucleotides: 3. CDR1 and CDR2 from the germline V gene are LNHNV and YYDKDF (reference sequence). This CDR3 has 15 amino acids. The CDR3 spells CATSRPGTAYNEQFF. The DNA of the CDR3 is TGTGCCACCAGCAGACCCGGGACAGCCTACAATGAGCAGTTCTTC. The entire variable domain, with the rest obtained from reference TRBV15 and TRBJ2-1, is as follows: DAMVIQNPRYQVTQFGKPVTLSCSQTLNHNVMYWYQQKSSQAPKLLFHYYDKDFNNEADTPDNFQSRRPNTSFCFLDIRSPGLGDTAMYLCATSRPGTAYNEQFFGPGTRLTVL.

This rearrangement joins TRBV11-2 to TRBJ2-1; 10 bases match TRBD1. With 2 bases clipped from V and 2 bases from J, the junction kept 6 bases outside the gene matches. The CDR3 sequence is 17 residues long. Per the germline V gene, CDR1 is SGHAT and CDR2 is FQNNGV. CDR3 in amino acids: CASSLSTGTGAYNEQFF. The CDR3 region has the DNA TGTGCCAGCAGCTTATCGACCGGGACAGGGGCCTACAATGAGCAGTTCTTC.

V is TRBV23-1 and J is TRBJ1-2; D is undetermined. TRBV23-1 is recorded as an ORF, its role being uncertain. The CDR3 runs to 12 residues. Trimming cost V 3 bases and J 7 bases, with 9 bases left between them. DNA of the CDR3: TGCGCCAGCAGTCAGCCCTACTGTGGCTACACCTTC. This encodes CASSQPYCGYTF.

The rearrangement links TRBV7-9 to TRBJ2-1; 7 nucleotides align to TRBD2. This CDR3 is built from 13 residues. V dropped 3 bases and J dropped 8; count of bases not matched to a gene: 4. CDR1 and CDR2 (germline): SEHNR, FQNEAQ (reference sequence). The CDR3 here is CASSFPGGHEQFF. CDR3 nucleotides: TGTGCCAGCAGCTTTCCGGGGGGACATGAGCAGTTCTTC.

This chain links TRBV7-2 with TRBJ2-7; D is uncertain. Trimming pared 1 base from V and 2 bases from J, leaving 6 bases between. Germline CDR1 is SGHTA and CDR2 is FQGNSA. The CDR3 has 13 amino acids. The CDR3 loop reads CASSLGFTYEQYF. CDR3 nucleotide sequence: TGTGCCAGCAGCTTAGGCTTCACCTACGAGCAGTACTTC.